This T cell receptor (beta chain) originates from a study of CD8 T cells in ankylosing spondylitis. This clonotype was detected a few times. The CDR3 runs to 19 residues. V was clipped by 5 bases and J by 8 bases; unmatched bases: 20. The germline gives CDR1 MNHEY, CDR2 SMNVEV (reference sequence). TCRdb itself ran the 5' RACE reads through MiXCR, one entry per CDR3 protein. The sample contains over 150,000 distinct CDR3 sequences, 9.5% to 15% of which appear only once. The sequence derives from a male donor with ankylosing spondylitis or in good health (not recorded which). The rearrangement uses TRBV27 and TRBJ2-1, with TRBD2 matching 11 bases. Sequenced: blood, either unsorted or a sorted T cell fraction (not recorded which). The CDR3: CASSASSGRSIGISDEQFF. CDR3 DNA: TGTGCCAGCAGTGCCTCTAGCGGGAGGTCCATTGGCATATCCGATGAGCAGTTCTTC.